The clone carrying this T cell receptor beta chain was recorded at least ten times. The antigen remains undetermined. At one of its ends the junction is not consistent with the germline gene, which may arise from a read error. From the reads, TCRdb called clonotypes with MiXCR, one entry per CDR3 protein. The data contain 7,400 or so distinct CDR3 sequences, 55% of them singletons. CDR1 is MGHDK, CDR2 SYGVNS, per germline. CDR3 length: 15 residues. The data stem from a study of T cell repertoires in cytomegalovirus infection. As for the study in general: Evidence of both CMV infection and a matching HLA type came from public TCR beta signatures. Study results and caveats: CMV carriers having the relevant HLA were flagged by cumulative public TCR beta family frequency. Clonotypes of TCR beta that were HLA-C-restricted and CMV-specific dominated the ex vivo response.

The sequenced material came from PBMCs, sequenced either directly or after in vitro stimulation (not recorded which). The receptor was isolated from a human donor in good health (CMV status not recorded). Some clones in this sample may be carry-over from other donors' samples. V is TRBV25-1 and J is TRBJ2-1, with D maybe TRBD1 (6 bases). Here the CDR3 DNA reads TGTGCCAGCAGACCTTCCGGGACACCCTACAGTGAGCAGTTCTTC. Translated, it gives CASRPSGTPYSEQFF.